This T cell receptor beta chain was retrieved from a study of blood T cells in healthy people across ages. In the study overall: Researchers report that template switching captured about one barcoded beta molecule per two T cells.

On this clonotype: Its specificity is not known.

Primed by a sample-barcoded 5' primer and a J-beta primer mix, a second PCR proceeded for roughly 6 to 12 cycles. All samples yielded 2.5 million or more CDR3-containing paired-end reads. Each CDR3 protein is one row after TCRdb ran MiXCR on the 5' RACE reads. This sample has 1.5 million to 1.8 million distinct CDR3 sequences; approximately 42% occur once, and the top ten carry about 4%. Findings and caveats of the study: Naive CD4+ cells and diversity were both higher in long-lived donors than in aged donors.

Source material: blood. The receptor comes from a woman under 30 in good health.

CDR3 amino acids: CASEPQGGGQPQHF. CDR3 nucleotides: TGTGCCAGCGAGCCCCAGGGGGGAGGCCAGCCCCAGCATTTT. The chain recombines TRBV6-2 or TRBV6-3 with TRBJ1-5; 7 positions match TRBD1. V shed 8 bases, J shed 7 bases, and the junction held 11 bases outside the gene matches. This CDR3 has 14 residues. Germline CDR1 and CDR2: MNHEY and SVGEGT.